What follows are 17 T cell receptor beta chains derived from one specimen sequenced in a study of blood T cell repertoires in COVID-19. Sequenced by immunoSEQ multiplex PCR; TCRdb stores in-frame clones only, minus some. The sample carries 100,000 or so clones, approximately 82% recorded once. Sample: peripheral blood. Receptor source: a man aged 50 or older with active or convalescent COVID-19.

The chain has TRBV2 and TRBJ2-1; D gene unclear. Germline loops: CDR1 SNHLY, CDR2 FYNNEI. This CDR3 spans 13 amino acids. V lost 4 bases and J lost 4, with 8 bases in between. The CDR3 bases are TGTGCCAGCAGTGTGACCAGGTACAATGAGCAGTTCTTC. Translation: CASSVTRYNEQFF.

This chain uses TRBV18 with TRBJ2-5; maybe TRBD1 (6 bases). CDR1 is KGHSH, CDR2 LQKENI, per germline. There are 15 residues in the CDR3. V dropped 0 bases and J dropped 1 base, with 9 bases sitting between them. CDR3 DNA: TGTGCCAGCTCACCACCGGGGACATCCCAAGAGACCCAGTACTTC. Its translation is CASSPPGTSQETQYF.

This CDR3 is CASSFLWTGGEQYV. The CDR3, as DNA: TGTGCCAGCAGCTTTCTATGGACAGGGGGCGAGCAGTACGTC. The chain combines TRBV5-6 with TRBJ2-7, with 10 bases aligning to TRBD1. V shed 2 bases and J 6 bases; nucleotides not matched to a gene: 5. This CDR3 contains 14 residues. Per the germline V gene, CDR1 is SGHDT and CDR2 is YYEEEE.

This chain connects TRBV3-1 (or the pseudogene TRBV3-2) to TRBJ1-6, with D tentatively TRBD1 (6 bases). The CDR3 loop spans 16 amino acids. V lost 5 bases, J lost 7 bases, and 18 bases lay in between. Germline V gives CDR1 LGHDT, CDR2 YNNKEL (reference sequence). CDR3 bases: TGTGCCAGCAGCTCTCGGACAAGGGGGACAAATTCACCCCTCCACTTT. Amino acids: CASSSRTRGTNSPLHF.

The CDR3 nucleotides are TGTGCCAGCAGAACAGGGGAAGGCTACACCTTC. It yields the protein CASRTGEGYTF. The chain uses TRBV6-5 and TRBJ1-2; 7 bases are a match to TRBD1. V dropped 6 bases and J dropped 8; count of bases not matched to a gene: 3. Germline V CDR1 and CDR2: MNHEY, SVGAGI. The CDR3 runs 11 residues.

The chain is built from TRBV5-1 and TRBJ1-4; no reliable D call. The CDR3 runs to 14 residues. The germline CDR1 and CDR2 sequences are SGHRS and YFSETQ. Trimming left V 4 bases short and J 0 bases short, with 7 bases between. The CDR3 bases are TGCGCCAGCAGCCGAGACTCAACTAATGAAAAACTGTTTTTT. The encoded protein is CASSRDSTNEKLFF. The whole variable domain, filled in from reference TRBV5-1 and TRBJ1-4, reads KAGVTQTPRYLIKTRGQQVTLSCSPISGHRSVSWYQQTPGQGLQFLFEYFSETQRNKGNFPGRFSGRQFSNSRSEMNVSTLELGDSALYLCASSRDSTNEKLFFGSGTQLSVL.

The CDR3 spells CASSEGQNTDTQYF. The CDR3 nucleotides read TGTGCCAGCAGTGAAGGACAGAACACAGATACGCAGTATTTT. The rearrangement links TRBV2 to TRBJ2-3; TRBD1 might be the D (5 bases). CDR3 length: 14 residues. V was pared by 1 base and J by 2 bases, with 7 bases between. Looked up from germline, CDR1 is SNHLY and CDR2 is FYNNEI.

This chain uses TRBV4-3 with TRBJ2-4, with 12 bases matching TRBD1. V lost 0 bases and J lost 1; bases outside the gene matches: 16. Looked up from germline, CDR1 is LGHNA and CDR2 is YSLEER. The CDR3 consists of 22 residues. This chain's CDR3 is CASSQEAALGDRGREAKNIQYF. In DNA, the CDR3 is TGCGCCAGCAGCCAAGAGGCTGCCCTCGGGGACAGGGGGCGCGAGGCCAAAAACATTCAGTACTTC.

This rearrangement joins TRBV6-2 or TRBV6-3 to TRBJ2-2, with 8 bases identical to TRBD1. V lost 6 bases to trimming and J lost 7 bases; unmatched junction nucleotides: 7. From germline, CDR1 is MNHEY and CDR2 SVGEGT. The CDR3 runs 14 residues. CDR3 loop: CASSPGQGSGELFF. As DNA, the CDR3 is TGTGCCAGCAGCCCCGGACAGGGAAGCGGGGAGCTGTTTTTT.

The CDR3 spells CASSVEAVGTGDQYF. DNA for the CDR3: TGTGCCAGCAGCGTAGAGGCAGTTGGGACAGGGGATCAGTACTTC. The V and J genes are TRBV9 and TRBJ2-4; 10 positions agree with TRBD1. Losses at the gene ends were 0 bases for V and 12 bases for J; bases not matched to a gene: 9. Germline V gene lookup returns CDR1 SGDLS and CDR2 YYNGEE. This CDR3 is built from 15 residues.

This clone has more than one count but fewer than ten. The CDR3 sequence: CATSDTTNEETQYF. For the CDR3, the DNA is TGTGCCACCAGTGATACAACGAATGAAGAGACCCAGTACTTC. The V gene is TRBV24-1, the J gene TRBJ2-5; D uncertain. Trimming shortened V by 3 bases and J by 3 bases, and 10 bases separated the two germline ends. The germline V gene encodes CDR1 KGHDR and CDR2 SFDVKD. The length of the CDR3 is 14 residues.

The CDR3 nucleotides are TGCGCCAGCAGCCAAGATTCTGGGACTAGCGGGGTTAATGAGCAGTTCTTC. Protein product: CASSQDSGTSGVNEQFF. The V gene is TRBV4-3, the J gene TRBJ2-1; 13 bases map to TRBD2. Germline CDR1 is LGHNA and CDR2 is YSLEER. The J segment lost 7 bases and the V segment lost 0 bases, leaving 6 bases of the junction unmatched. This CDR3 is 17 amino acids long.

The CDR3 spells CATRAGSYNEQFF. DNA of the CDR3: TGTGCCACCAGAGCGGGCTCCTACAATGAGCAGTTCTTC. This chain links TRBV28 with TRBJ2-1; D perhaps matches TRBD2 (6 bases). The germline CDR1 and CDR2 sequences are MDHEN and SYDVKM. This CDR3 comprises 13 residues. V dropped 10 bases and J dropped 0 bases, with 10 bases sitting between them.

In its sample, this clone was seen a few times. The chain combines TRBV6-1 with TRBJ1-2; the D is unclear. The CDR3 has 14 amino acids. The V gene's germline CDR1 is MNHNS and CDR2 SASEGT. Trimming removed 1 base at V and 6 bases at J, with 12 bases between. CDR3 coding DNA: TGTGCCAGCAGTGAAGGGCACTTACTAAATGGCTACACCTTC. Translation gives CASSEGHLLNGYTF.

This clone was observed once. The chain combines TRBV29-1 with TRBJ1-2; D ambiguous. Trimming pared 4 bases from V and 7 bases from J, leaving 10 bases between. The germline gives CDR1 SQVTM, CDR2 ANQGSEA. CDR3 size: 11 residues. The CDR3 bases are TGCAGCGTTGGAGGGAATAGTGGCTACACCTTC. The encoded protein is CSVGGNSGYTF.

This clone was counted a single time. The rearrangement uses TRBV19 and TRBJ2-1, with 11 bases lining up with TRBD2. Germline assignment: CDR1 LNHDA and CDR2 SQIVND (reference sequence). The length of the CDR3 is 22 residues. The J segment lost 4 bases and the V segment lost 7 bases, leaving 27 bases of the junction unmatched. CDR3 loop: CASTSNSREPGLAALPYNEQFF. CDR3 DNA: TGTGCCAGTACGTCCAACTCCAGGGAACCGGGACTAGCGGCGCTACCATACAATGAGCAGTTCTTC.

This chain links TRBV9 with TRBJ2-5; weak D call: TRBD2 (5 bases). Deletions cut 3 bases from V and 7 bases from J, with 13 bases between. Germline lookup yields CDR1 SGDLS and CDR2 YYNGEE. The CDR3 length is 13 residues. The CDR3 is CASSAPLGATQYF. CDR3 bases: TGTGCCAGCAGCGCACCCCTGGGAGCGACCCAGTACTTC. Filled out from reference TRBV9 and TRBJ2-5, the complete variable domain reads DSGVTQTPKHLITATGQRVTLRCSPRSGDLSVYWYQQSLDQGLQFLIQYYNGEERAKGNILERFSAQQFPDLHSELNLSSLELGDSALYFCASSAPLGATQYFGPGTRLLVL.